Listed below are T cell receptor beta chains from one sample, sequenced in a study of T cell responses to AZD1222 COVID-19 vaccine. Data came from immunoSEQ multiplex PCR; TCRdb stores just in-frame clones and leaves some out. The profile shows tens of thousands of clones, about 88% of them singletons. Specimen: peripheral blood, collected on day 0 of AZD1222 vaccination. All receptors derive from an adult in good health. Each CDR3 is given with its conserved first and last residue.

TRBJ1-1	TRBV2	CASSEAMGDWANTEAFF
TRBJ2-7	TRBV5-6	CASKTSGGPYEQYF
TRBJ1-1	TRBV11-2	CASSPRTSGVRGEAFF
TRBJ1-1	TRBV6-5	CASSYGTTEAFF
TRBJ1-6	TRBV27	CASSLEHSYNSPLHF
TRBJ2-3	TRBV4-3	CASSPWDTSTDTQYF
TRBJ2-1	TRBV5-1	CASSPESGVNEQFF
TRBJ2-3	TRBV5-1	CASSPAGDTQYF
TRBJ1-4	TRBV18	CASSLPGTGVEKLFF
TRBJ1-4	TRBV29-1	CSAFLEKLFF
TRBJ2-2	TRBV6-1	CASSEGTGPGELFF
TRBJ2-5	TRBV3-1/TRBV3-2	CASSQTGRLQETQYF
TRBJ2-2	TRBV7-9	CASRYGSGELFF
TRBJ1-5	TRBV18	CASSLTGQGQPQHF
TRBJ2-5	TRBV5-1	CASSSGQGILRTQYF
TRBJ1-6	TRBV9	CASSVDGQENSPLHF
TRBJ1-2	TRBV19	CATRPGQTYGYTF
TRBJ2-3	TRBV12-5	CASGSDYLDTQYF
TRBJ1-1	TRBV15	CATTYTINTEAFF
TRBJ2-7	TRBV28	CASRPGSYYEQYF
TRBJ1-1	TRBV5-1	CASRPDPGGTEAFF
TRBJ1-3	TRBV6-5	CASIAVGNTIYF
TRBJ1-5	TRBV5-6	CASSFLDQPQHF
TRBJ1-2	TRBV7-2	CASSLVVTEGDGYTF
TRBJ2-7	TRBV7-8	CASSLEGGTYEQYF
TRBJ2-2	TRBV5-1	CASSLLTTDGELFF
TRBJ1-2	TRBV7-2	CASSLAGQGATYGYTF
TRBJ1-1	TRBV28	CASSWTGRTEAFF
TRBJ1-2	TRBV6-1	CASSEAGDLYGYTF
TRBJ1-5	TRBV6-6	CASSITGVQPQHF
TRBJ2-7	TRBV7-9	CASSSAYEQYF
TRBJ1-4	TRBV15	CATSSRTGATNEKLFF
TRBJ1-1	TRBV29-1	CSVVEGDTEAFF
TRBJ2-6	TRBV7-3	CASSLNPGSVLTF
TRBJ2-3	TRBV6-2/TRBV6-3	CASSPGSSVADTQYF
TRBJ2-1	TRBV5-1	CASSLDGAQRLNEQFF
TRBJ2-1	TRBV4-3	CASSQGLTGTPNNEQFF
TRBJ1-1	TRBV14	CASSPAAGTVNTEAFF
TRBJ1-1	TRBV19	CASSIGKGAEAFF
TRBJ2-1	TRBV11-3	CASSLAPTVINEQFF
TRBJ2-2	TRBV2	CASSADLNTGELFF
TRBJ1-6	TRBV6-5	CAIRPGTDNSPLHF
TRBJ1-4	TRBV7-9	CASSRRPGDGEKLFF
TRBJ2-7	TRBV9	CASSVTPSYEQYF
TRBJ2-3	TRBV5-1	CASSTGLAGGDTQYF
TRBJ1-6	TRBV9	CASSDGTGGSPLHF
TRBJ2-7	TRBV2	CASTQRRSSYYEQYF
TRBJ2-7	TRBV7-8	CASRDNYEQYF
TRBJ2-5	TRBV5-1	CASSRGLATSQETQYF
TRBJ1-1	TRBV28	CASSFVQREQAFF
TRBJ2-1	TRBV29-1	CSVVAAYNEQFF